This section outlines one T cell receptor (beta chain) sequence together with its context. A much larger clone sits a single nucleotide away, making a read error possible. With 2 bases clipped from V and 2 bases from J, the junction kept 9 bases outside the gene matches. Germline assignment: CDR1 DFQATT and CDR2 SNEGSKA (reference sequence). CDR3 length equals 16 residues. This entry is derived from a study of T-cell reconstitution after alpha-beta-depleted transplantation in children. Preparation of the TCRbeta library used unique molecular identifiers. TCRdb ran MiXCR on the PCR reads and lists one entry per CDR3 protein. This sample has 150,000 to 200,000 distinct CDR3 sequences, with 11% found just once.

The sequencing used PBMCs, collected before TCRalphabeta/CD19-depleted stem cell transplant. The chain has TRBV20-1 and TRBJ1-2; TRBD1 matches 9 bases. The sequence came from a boy aged 2-15 years with acute myeloid leukemia, due to receive a stem cell transplant. The CDR3 nucleotides read TGCAGTGCTAGACTGGCACAGGGGGCGCGAAACTATGGCTACACCTTC. Translation gives CSARLAQGARNYGYTF.